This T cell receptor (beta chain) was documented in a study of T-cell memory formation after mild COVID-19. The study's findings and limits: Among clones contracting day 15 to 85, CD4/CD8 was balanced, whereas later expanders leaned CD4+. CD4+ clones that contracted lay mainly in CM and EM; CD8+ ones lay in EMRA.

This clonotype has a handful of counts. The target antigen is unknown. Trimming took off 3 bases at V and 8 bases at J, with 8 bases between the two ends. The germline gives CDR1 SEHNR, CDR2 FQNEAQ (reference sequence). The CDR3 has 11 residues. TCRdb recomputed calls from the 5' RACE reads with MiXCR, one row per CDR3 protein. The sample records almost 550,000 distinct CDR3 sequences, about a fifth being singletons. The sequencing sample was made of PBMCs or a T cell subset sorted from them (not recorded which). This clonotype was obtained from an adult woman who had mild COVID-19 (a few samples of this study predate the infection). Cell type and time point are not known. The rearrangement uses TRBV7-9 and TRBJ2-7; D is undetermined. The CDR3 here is CASSLDVQQYF. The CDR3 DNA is TGTGCCAGCAGCTTGGACGTTCAGCAGTACTTC.